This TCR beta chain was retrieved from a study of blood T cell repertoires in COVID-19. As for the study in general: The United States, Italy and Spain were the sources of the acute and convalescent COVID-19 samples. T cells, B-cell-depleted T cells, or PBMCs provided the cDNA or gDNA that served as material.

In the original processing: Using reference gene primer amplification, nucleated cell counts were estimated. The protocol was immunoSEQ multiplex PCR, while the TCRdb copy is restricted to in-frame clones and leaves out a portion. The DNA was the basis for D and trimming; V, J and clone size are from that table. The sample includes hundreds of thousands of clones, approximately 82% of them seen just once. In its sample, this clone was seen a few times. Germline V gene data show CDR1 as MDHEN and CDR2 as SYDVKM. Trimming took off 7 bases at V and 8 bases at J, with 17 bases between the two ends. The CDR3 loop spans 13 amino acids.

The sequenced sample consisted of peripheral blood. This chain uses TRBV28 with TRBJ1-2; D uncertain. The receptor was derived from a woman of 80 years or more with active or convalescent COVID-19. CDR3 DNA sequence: TGTGCCAGCACAGGCGGGGTAACGGGAGGCTACACCTTC. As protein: CASTGGVTGGYTF.